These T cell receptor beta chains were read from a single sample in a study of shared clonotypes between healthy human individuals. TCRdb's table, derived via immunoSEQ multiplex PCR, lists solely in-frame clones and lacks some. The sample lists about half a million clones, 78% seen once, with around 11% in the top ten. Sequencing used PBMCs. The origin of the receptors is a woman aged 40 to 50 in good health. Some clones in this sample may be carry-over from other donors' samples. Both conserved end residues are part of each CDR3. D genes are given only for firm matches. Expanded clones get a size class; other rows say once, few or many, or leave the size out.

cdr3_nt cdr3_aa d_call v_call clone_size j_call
TGTGCCAGCAGCGCCACTAGCAATCAGCCCCAGCATTTT CASSATSNQPQHF . TRBV9 . TRBJ1-5
TGTGCCGCCCGGACAGGGGTCAGCAATCAGCCCCAGCATTTT CAARTGVSNQPQHF TRBD1 TRBV30 many TRBJ1-5
TGTGCCAGCAGCCAAGATGACCGCGGGACGGTCGACGAGCAGTACTTC CASSQDDRGTVDEQYF . TRBV14 . TRBJ2-7
TGTGCCAGCAGTACACAGGTTTACACTGAAGCTTTCTTT CASSTQVYTEAFF . TRBV27 . TRBJ1-1
TGTGCCTGGAGCTGGCAGGGCAGAGGCGGCTACACCTTC CAWSWQGRGGYTF . TRBV30 few TRBJ1-2
TGTGCCAGCAGCTTTAGCGGGAGGAGGGAAGAGACCCAGTACTTC CASSFSGRREETQYF TRBD2 TRBV11-3 few TRBJ2-5
TGTGCCAGCATCTCCGGGACAGGGACCTACGAGCAGTACTTC CASISGTGTYEQYF TRBD1 TRBV28 . TRBJ2-7
TGTGCCAGCAGCGTCAGGGGGGGTTACACCATATATTTT CASSVRGGYTIYF TRBD1 TRBV28 . TRBJ1-3
TGCGCCAGCAGCCAGGGCCTCTCTGGGGCCAACGTCCTGACTTTC CASSQGLSGANVLTF . TRBV4-3 . TRBJ2-6
TGTGCCAGCAGCCCCCGGCGAGCGGGAGGGAACACCGGGGAGCTGTTTTTT CASSPRRAGGNTGELFF TRBD2 TRBV9 many TRBJ2-2
TGTGCCAGCAGCTTGTGGCTAGCGGGAGAGCAGTACTTC CASSLWLAGEQYF TRBD2 TRBV5-6 . TRBJ2-7
TGTGCCAGTAGTATCGGTGACAACAATGAGCAGTTCTTC CASSIGDNNEQFF . TRBV19 . TRBJ2-1
TGCAGCGTTGAAGATACAGCCGGACAAGAGACCCAGTACTTC CSVEDTAGQETQYF . TRBV29-1 . TRBJ2-5
TGTGCCAGCGGCCTTGGACGGAATGGCTACACCTTC CASGLGRNGYTF . TRBV28 . TRBJ1-2
TGTGCCAGCAGCGTACAACCCAACACGGGGACTCTTAATGAAAAACTGTTTTTT CASSVQPNTGTLNEKLFF . TRBV9 . TRBJ1-4
TGTGCCAGCAGTTACTCTGGCCTAGGACCTGAGCAGTTCTTC CASSYSGLGPEQFF . TRBV6-6 . TRBJ2-1
TGTGCCATCGATGAAGTTGGACTAGGGCACTCCTACGAGCAGTACTTC CAIDEVGLGHSYEQYF TRBD2 TRBV10-3 . TRBJ2-7
TGTGCCAGCAGCCATAGCGGGGGGCAAGAGACCCAGTACTTC CASSHSGGQETQYF TRBD2 TRBV7-2 . TRBJ2-5
TGCGCCAGCAGCCCAATGGACACCCAAGAGACCCAGTACTTC CASSPMDTQETQYF . TRBV5-1 . TRBJ2-5
TGTGCCAGCAGCCCCGGGACAGATACCTACGAGCAGTACTTC CASSPGTDTYEQYF TRBD1 TRBV5-4 . TRBJ2-7
TGTGCCAGCAGCTTATTGGGGGGTCGCACAGATACGCAGTATTTT CASSLLGGRTDTQYF . TRBV7-3 . TRBJ2-3
TGTGCCAGCTCCGGTACCCTTTCGGCGGGAGGTACAGATACGCAGTATTTT CASSGTLSAGGTDTQYF TRBD2 TRBV6-4 once TRBJ2-3
TGTGCCAGCAGTGAGGGTCTAGCGGAACCCAATGAGCAGTTCTTC CASSEGLAEPNEQFF TRBD2 TRBV6-4 . TRBJ2-1
TGTGCCAGCAGCCTCTCAGGGAGGGTCCAAGAGACCCAGTACTTC CASSLSGRVQETQYF TRBD2 TRBV5-4 . TRBJ2-5
TGTGCCAGTAAGGACCAAAACTATGGCTACACCTTC CASKDQNYGYTF . TRBV19 . TRBJ1-2
TGTGCCATCAGTGGTGGGCAGGACAACACTGAAGCTTTCTTT CAISGGQDNTEAFF . TRBV10-3 . TRBJ1-1
TGCAGCGTCGGAGGGCAGGGGGGGCTTGGTAGCAATCAGCCCCAGCATTTT CSVGGQGGLGSNQPQHF TRBD1 TRBV29-1 . TRBJ1-5
TGTGCCAGCAGCCGGGGACCCTTAGGGACTGAAGCTTTCTTT CASSRGPLGTEAFF . TRBV4-2 . TRBJ1-1
TGTGCCAGCAGGTCCCTCACTACTGGGGCCAACGTCCTGACTTTC CASRSLTTGANVLTF . TRBV2 . TRBJ2-6
TGTGCCAGCAGCTTAGAATCCCACTCCTCTGAGCAGTTCTTC CASSLESHSSEQFF . TRBV7-7 . TRBJ2-1
TGTGCCAGCTCACCAGGGCACGAGCAGTACTTC CASSPGHEQYF . TRBV18 . TRBJ2-7
TGTGCCAGCAGCCCGACATTACAAGAGACCCAGTACTTC CASSPTLQETQYF . TRBV7-3 . TRBJ2-5
TGCAGCGTTGTGGATTGGAGCGTTCGGGGCTACACCTTC CSVVDWSVRGYTF . TRBV29-1 . TRBJ1-2
TGTGCCAGCAGCCAAGGGGGACTAGCGGGAGACGAGCAGTACTTC CASSQGGLAGDEQYF TRBD2 TRBV4-2 . TRBJ2-7
TGCGCCAGCAGCTTGGCGGGACAGAACAATGAGCAGTTCTTC CASSLAGQNNEQFF TRBD1 TRBV5-1 . TRBJ2-1
TGTGCATCGGGGGAGGGCTCCTACAATGAGCAGTTCTTC CASGEGSYNEQFF TRBD2 TRBV19 . TRBJ2-1
TGTGCCAGCAGCGTAGGGGCAGCTTCTGAGCAGTTCTTC CASSVGAASEQFF . TRBV9 . TRBJ2-1
TGTGCCAGCAGCCGCCGACAGGGGGTCAACACCGGGGAGCTGTTTTTT CASSRRQGVNTGELFF TRBD1 TRBV7-2 . TRBJ2-2